Below, 16 T cell receptor beta chains from the same sample are listed, as sequenced in a study of regulatory T cells in long-lasting Graves disease. Time point noted: persistent/refractory GD, antithyroid drugs over 5 years with positive TRAb. With RNA extracted from PBMCs as input, the TCR library was made. Construction of the TCR beta libraries employed iRepertoire HTBI primers in conjunction with Arm-PCR of CDR3 regions. TCRdb independently ran MiXCR on the multiplex PCR reads; one entry per CDR3 protein. The sample records approximately 380,000 distinct CDR3 sequences, roughly 20% being singletons. Sequenced material: peripheral blood mononuclear cells (PBMCs), taken when the disease was refractory, from a patient treated with antithyroid drugs. All receptors come from a female donor with Graves disease.

This clonotype was detected many times. The rearrangement uses TRBV2 and TRBJ1-4; TRBD1 aligns across 7 bases. In germline, CDR1 is SNHLY, CDR2 FYNNEI. The J segment lost 0 bases and the V segment lost 5 bases, leaving 3 bases of the junction unmatched. This CDR3 comprises 15 residues. The CDR3 is CASSRGQATNEKLFF. The CDR3 region has the DNA TGTGCCAGCAGTCGCGGACAGGCAACTAATGAAAAACTGTTTTTT.

This clonotype was recorded a few times. The chain couples TRBV27 to TRBJ2-7; perhaps TRBD2 as D (6 bases). V lost 3 bases and J lost 3, with 9 bases in between. CDR3 length: 13 amino acids. Germline CDR1 and CDR2: MNHEY and SMNVEV (reference sequence). This CDR3 is CASSFRESYEQYF. Here the CDR3 DNA reads TGTGCCAGCAGTTTTCGGGAGAGCTACGAGCAGTACTTC.

This chain connects TRBV19 to TRBJ1-5; 7 positions match TRBD1. V dropped 7 bases and J dropped 0; count of bases not matched to a gene: 6. Per germline, CDR1 LNHDA and CDR2 SQIVND (reference sequence). The CDR3 loop spans 15 amino acids. The CDR3 protein is CASKPGQYSNQPQHF. The CDR3 nucleotides are TGTGCCAGTAAACCGGGACAGTATAGCAATCAGCCCCAGCATTTT.

This clonotype has a handful of counts. The rearrangement uses TRBV10-1 and TRBJ2-2; D may be TRBD1 (5 bases). The germline V and J ends were trimmed by 6 bases and 6 bases, with 17 bases remaining between them. Germline assignment: CDR1 WNHNN and CDR2 SYGVQD (reference sequence). The length of the CDR3 is 15 residues. CDR3 sequence (DNA): TGCGCCAGCAGCGCAACAGGTCGTGGGGCCGGGGAGCTGTTTTTT. Translating gives CASSATGRGAGELFF.

In this sample, this clonotype turned up many times. The CDR3 nucleotides read TGTGCCAGCAGCCGGACAGGGGTCCTTTACGAGCAGTACTTC. Amino acid sequence: CASSRTGVLYEQYF. The chain carries TRBV11-1 and TRBJ2-7; 9 nucleotides align to TRBD1. This CDR3 is 14 amino acids long. V trimming: 5 bases; J trimming: 4 bases; junction bases outside the gene matches: 6. Germline V gene data show CDR1 as SGHAT and CDR2 as FQDESV (reference sequence).

This clonotype was found a few times. This chain uses TRBV20-1 with TRBJ1-1; D gene unclear. The V gene's germline CDR1 is DFQATT and CDR2 SNEGSKA (reference sequence). The CDR3 loop spans 12 amino acids. V was cut by 3 bases and J by 1 base, with 6 bases left in between. CDR3 protein: CSASFENTEAFF. Written as DNA, the CDR3 is TGCAGTGCTAGTTTTGAGAACACTGAAGCTTTCTTT.

This clonotype has only a few counts. The chain joins TRBV19 to TRBJ2-7; perhaps TRBD2 as D (6 bases). The CDR3 runs to 15 residues. The V end was cut by 5 bases, the J end by 2 bases, with 16 bases between. Germline loops: CDR1 LNHDA, CDR2 SQIVND (reference sequence). The DNA of the CDR3 is TGTGCCAGTAGTGTGGGACTGCCGAGCGCCTACGAGCAGTACTTC. It codes for CASSVGLPSAYEQYF.

The gene calls are TRBV3-1 and TRBJ2-1; D remains ambiguous. CDR3 length equals 13 residues. The V end was cut by 0 bases, the J end by 5 bases, with 5 bases between. CDR1 and CDR2 from the germline V gene are LGHDT and YNNKEL (reference sequence). CDR3 in amino acids: CASSQEGNNEQFF. The DNA of the CDR3 is TGTGCCAGCAGCCAAGAAGGGAACAATGAGCAGTTCTTC.

Many counts were recorded for this clonotype. The chain is built from TRBV30 and TRBJ1-2; unclear D gene. Between the trimmed V and J ends, which lost 6 bases and 6 bases, there was a span of 8 bases. CDR3 length: 10 amino acids. Per germline, CDR1 GTSNPN and CDR2 SVGIG (reference sequence). This CDR3 reads CACMSDGYTF. The CDR3 DNA reads as TGTGCCTGCATGTCGGATGGCTACACCTTC.

This clonotype was seen ten or more times. The chain combines TRBV28 with TRBJ1-2; TRBD1 agrees at 7 bases. The CDR3 is 13 amino acids. Unmatched junction bases numbered 4, after V lost 6 bases and J lost 3 bases. The germline CDR1 and CDR2 sequences are MDHEN and SYDVKM. The DNA of the CDR3 is TGTGCCAGCAGACCCGGGACAGACTATGGCTACACCTTC. Translation gives CASRPGTDYGYTF.

The sample holds a few counts of this clonotype. V is TRBV5-1 and J is TRBJ1-2, with no clear D. Per the germline V gene, CDR1 is SGHRS and CDR2 is YFSETQ. The CDR3 extends over 13 amino acids. Trimming took 1 base from V and 8 from J, leaving 12 bases between them. CDR3 coding DNA: TGCGCCAGCAGCTTGTGGCGTAGTGCAGGCTACACCTTC. This sequence encodes CASSLWRSAGYTF.

In its sample, this clonotype was seen many times. One junction end disagrees with the germline gene, perhaps due to a read error. The chain carries TRBV7-7 and TRBJ2-5, with TRBD1 as a possible D gene (5 bases). In germline, CDR1 is SSHAT, CDR2 FNYEAQ (reference sequence). CDR3 size: 14 residues. DNA of the CDR3: TGTGCTAGCAGCAGAGTGGCAGGGCGAGAGACCCAGTACTTC. The encoded protein is CASSRVAGRETQYF.

This clonotype was detected many times. The chain combines TRBV27 with TRBJ1-5, with D possibly matching TRBD1 (5 bases). Germline CDR1 is MNHEY and CDR2 is SMNVEV (reference sequence). V was cut by 2 bases and J by 8 bases, with 22 bases left in between. This CDR3 comprises 17 residues. CDR3 in DNA: TGTGCCAGCAGTTTAGCCCCCCGACAGACTGCTGGGGAGCCCCAGCATTTT. Protein: CASSLAPRQTAGEPQHF.

This clonotype came up a few times. The chain uses TRBV7-2 and TRBJ2-7; D is unresolved. CDR3 size: 15 residues. Trimming took 2 bases from V and 3 from J, leaving 14 bases between them. Germline CDR1 is SGHTA and CDR2 is FQGNSA. In DNA, the CDR3 is TGTGCCAGCAGCTTACGCATCGGAACGGGCTACGAGCAGTACTTC. Translating it yields CASSLRIGTGYEQYF.

This sequence joins TRBV12-3 or TRBV12-4 and TRBJ2-1; D is uncertain. Deletions cut 7 bases from V and 5 bases from J, with 15 bases between. CDR3 length: 14 amino acids. The CDR3 nucleotides read TGTGCCAGCAACGCAGACCCGACGCACAATGAGCAGTTCTTC. Protein product: CASNADPTHNEQFF.

Only a few counts were recorded for this clonotype. V is TRBV4-1 and J is TRBJ2-2; a possible D gene is TRBD2 (5 bases). The CDR3 spans 12 residues. The germline CDR1 and CDR2 sequences are MGHRA and YSYEKL. V lost 1 base and J lost 13, with 10 bases in between. The DNA of the CDR3 is TGCGCCAGCAGCCAAGCCGGGAAATCGCTGTTTTTT. Translated: CASSQAGKSLFF.